The entry below describes one T cell receptor beta chain. Antigen specificity is unknown. The sample belongs to a study of brain T cells in children with intractable seizures. Study-wide results and limits: Viral specificity was inferred only from CDR3 similarity; HCMV serostatus was unknown.

The CDR3 is 14 residues long. Germline CDR1 and CDR2: SGHRS and YFSETQ. With V trimmed by 4 bases and J by 1 base, 3 bases remained unmatched. The sequenced cases were selected for having the highest brain T cell transcript signatures. Repertoires were generated with immunoSEQ multiplex PCR, while TCRdb's copy carries only in-frame clones and drops some. The repertoire holds about 120,000 clones, 85% to 95% seen once, with 3.5% to 4.5% in the top ten. This sequence originates from a boy under two years old with hemimegalencephaly and intractable seizures. The specimen comprised peripheral blood, sampled at surgery. The chain employs TRBV5-1 and TRBJ2-5, with TRBD2 matching over 8 bases. The CDR3 reads CASSVGRAQETQYF. The CDR3 nucleotides are TGCGCCAGCAGCGTCGGGAGGGCCCAAGAGACCCAGTACTTC.